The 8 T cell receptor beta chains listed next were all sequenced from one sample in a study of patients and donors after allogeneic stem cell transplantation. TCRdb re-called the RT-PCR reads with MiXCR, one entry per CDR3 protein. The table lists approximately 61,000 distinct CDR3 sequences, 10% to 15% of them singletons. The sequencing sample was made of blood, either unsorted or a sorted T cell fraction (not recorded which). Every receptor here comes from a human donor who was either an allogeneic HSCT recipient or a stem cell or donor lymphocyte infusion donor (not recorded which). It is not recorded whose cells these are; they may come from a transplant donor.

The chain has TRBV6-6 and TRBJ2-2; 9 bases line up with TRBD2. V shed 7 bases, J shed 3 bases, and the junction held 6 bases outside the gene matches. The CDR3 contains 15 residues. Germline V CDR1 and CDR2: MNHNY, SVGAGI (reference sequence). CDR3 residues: CASTVSGSDTGELFF. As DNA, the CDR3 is TGTGCCAGCACCGTTAGCGGGAGCGACACCGGGGAGCTGTTTTTT.

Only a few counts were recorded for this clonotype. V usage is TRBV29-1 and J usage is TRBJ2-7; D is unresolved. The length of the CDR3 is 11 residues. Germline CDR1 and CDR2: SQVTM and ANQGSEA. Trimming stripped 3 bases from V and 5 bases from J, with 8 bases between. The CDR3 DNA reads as TGCAGCGTTGAGATTTCCAACGAGCAGTACTTC. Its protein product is CSVEISNEQYF.

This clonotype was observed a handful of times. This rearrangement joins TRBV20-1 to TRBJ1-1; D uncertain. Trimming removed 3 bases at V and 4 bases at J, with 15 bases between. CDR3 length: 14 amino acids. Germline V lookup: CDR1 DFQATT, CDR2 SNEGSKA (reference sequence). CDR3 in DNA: TGCAGTGCTAGCGAGAGCAGAAGAGTCACTGAAGCTTTCTTT. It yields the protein CSASESRRVTEAFF.

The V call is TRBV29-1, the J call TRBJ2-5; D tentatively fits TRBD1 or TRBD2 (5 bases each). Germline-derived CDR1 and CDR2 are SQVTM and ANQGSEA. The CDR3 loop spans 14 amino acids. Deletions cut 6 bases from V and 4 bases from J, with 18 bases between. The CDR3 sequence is CSVRDGSKAETQYF. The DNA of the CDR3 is TGCAGCGTGAGGGACGGATCGAAGGCAGAGACCCAGTACTTC.

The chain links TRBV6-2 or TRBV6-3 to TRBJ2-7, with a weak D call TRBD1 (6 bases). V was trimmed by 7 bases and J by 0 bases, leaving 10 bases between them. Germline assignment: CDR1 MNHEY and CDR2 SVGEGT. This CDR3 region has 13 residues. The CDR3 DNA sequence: TGTGCCAGCATGGGGGCGCTCTCCTACGAGCAGTACTTC. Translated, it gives CASMGALSYEQYF.

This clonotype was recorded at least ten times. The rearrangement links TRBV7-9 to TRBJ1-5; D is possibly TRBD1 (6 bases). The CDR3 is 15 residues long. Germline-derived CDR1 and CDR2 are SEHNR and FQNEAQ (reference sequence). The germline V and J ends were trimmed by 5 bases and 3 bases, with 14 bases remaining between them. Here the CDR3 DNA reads TGTGCCAGCAGCCGACAGGACGGACTCAATCAGCCCCAGCATTTT. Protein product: CASSRQDGLNQPQHF.

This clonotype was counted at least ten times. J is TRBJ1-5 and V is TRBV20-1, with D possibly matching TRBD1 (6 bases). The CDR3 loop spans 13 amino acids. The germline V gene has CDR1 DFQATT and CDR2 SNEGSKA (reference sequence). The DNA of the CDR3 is TGCAGCGCAAGACAGGATGAACTTCAGCCCCAGCATTTT. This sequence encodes CSARQDELQPQHF.

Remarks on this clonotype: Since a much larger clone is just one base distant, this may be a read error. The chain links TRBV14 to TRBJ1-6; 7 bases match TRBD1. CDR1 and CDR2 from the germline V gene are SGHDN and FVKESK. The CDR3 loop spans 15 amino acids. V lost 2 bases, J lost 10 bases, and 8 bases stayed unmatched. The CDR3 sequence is CASSQRRQGRSPLHF. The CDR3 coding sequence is TGTGCCAGCAGCCAAAGACGACAGGGAAGATCACCCCTCCACTTT.